One sample yielded the 16 T cell receptor beta chains listed below, sequenced in a study of blood T cell repertoires in COVID-19. The table came from immunoSEQ multiplex PCR; TCRdb's copy has only in-frame clones and leaves some out. The sample lists about 250,000 clones, roughly 84% occurring once. Sequences were obtained from peripheral blood. These receptors were collected from a woman aged 40 to 50 who had recovered from COVID-19.

The chain carries TRBV4-2 and TRBJ2-7; TRBD2 agrees at 8 bases. This CDR3 is built from 16 residues. Trimming cost V 1 base and J 0 bases; bases outside gene matches: 5. The germline V gene encodes CDR1 LGHNA and CDR2 YNFKEQ. As DNA, the CDR3 is TGTGCCAGCAGCCAAGGGCGTAGCGGGGTCTCCTACGAGCAGTACTTC. Translation: CASSQGRSGVSYEQYF.

The chain links TRBV7-6 to TRBJ2-2; D might be TRBD2 (5 bases). From germline, CDR1 is SGHVS and CDR2 FNYEAQ. Deletions cut 0 bases from V and 0 bases from J, with 8 bases between. The CDR3 is 16 amino acids. The CDR3 loop reads CASSLASGANTGELFF. CDR3 sequence (DNA): TGTGCCAGCAGCTTAGCAAGCGGAGCGAACACCGGGGAGCTGTTTTTT.

This sequence joins TRBV6-5 and TRBJ1-2, with TRBD1 matching 7 bases. V was clipped by 6 bases and J by 4 bases; unmatched bases: 8. Germline V gene sequence: CDR1 MNHEY, CDR2 SVGAGI. The CDR3 is 14 amino acids. The CDR3 reads CASRRGQQSYGYTF. The CDR3 DNA is TGTGCCAGCAGGAGGGGACAGCAATCCTATGGCTACACCTTC.

The genes are TRBV18 and TRBJ2-2; 14 positions match TRBD2. V gave up 3 bases and J gave up 1 base; unmatched junction bases: 1. Germline V gives CDR1 KGHSH, CDR2 LQKENI. The CDR3 totals 17 residues. CDR3 DNA sequence: TGTGCCAGCTCACCGGGACTAGCGGGGGTGAACACCGGGGAGCTGTTTTTT. As protein: CASSPGLAGVNTGELFF.

The chain has TRBV10-3 and TRBJ2-3, with 14 positions matching TRBD2. This CDR3 has 16 amino acids. V trimming: 6 bases; J trimming: 2 bases; junction bases outside the gene matches: 4. Germline CDR1 ENHRY, CDR2 SYGVKD. The CDR3 spells CAISGLAGGYTDTQYF. Written as DNA, the CDR3 is TGTGCCATCAGCGGACTAGCGGGGGGATACACAGATACGCAGTATTTT.

This chain connects TRBV21-1 to TRBJ1-2; TRBD1 was called by the table and not checked on the DNA. TRBV21-1 is described as a pseudogene. The CDR3 is 15 residues long. This CDR3 reads CASSKERGGLYGYTF. The CDR3 DNA is TGTGCCAGCAGCAAAGAAAGGGGTGGGCTCTATGGCTACACCTTC.

This clone was recorded only once. The V gene is TRBV5-5, the J gene TRBJ2-2; TRBD1 agrees at 8 bases. Germline values: CDR1 SGHKS, CDR2 YYEKEE (reference sequence). This CDR3 spans 17 amino acids. The junction had 10 bases not matched to a gene; V was cut back by 2 bases and J by 4 bases. CDR3 bases: TGTGCCAGCAGCTTTCCAAGGACAGGGTTAACCACCGGGGAGCTGTTTTTT. Translation: CASSFPRTGLTTGELFF.

This clone was recorded many times. The V and J genes are TRBV29-1 and TRBJ1-1; TRBD1 matches 11 bases. V shed 3 bases and J 11 bases; nucleotides not matched to a gene: 11. Germline CDR1 and CDR2: SQVTM and ANQGSEA. The CDR3 sequence is 14 residues long. The DNA of the CDR3 is TGCAGCGTTGATCTCGGACAGGGGGCATGGCGGGCTTTCTTT. It is translated as CSVDLGQGAWRAFF. The entire variable domain, with the rest obtained from reference TRBV29-1 and TRBJ1-1, is as follows: SAVISQKPSRDICQRGTSLTIQCQVDSQVTMMFWYRQQPGQSLTLIATANQGSEATYESGFVIDKFPISRPNLTFSTLTVSNMSPEDSSIYLCSVDLGQGAWRAFFGQGTRLTVV.

This chain joins TRBV6-5 and TRBJ2-7; TRBD2 matches at 7 bases. CDR1 is MNHEY and CDR2 is SVGAGI in the germline V gene. This CDR3 is built from 15 residues. The trim removed 8 bases at V and 3 bases at J, leaving 13 bases unmatched. CDR3 nucleotides: TGTGCCAGCCAGCCACAGGAGTGGGGGGGCTACGAGCAGTACTTC. Its translation: CASQPQEWGGYEQYF.

This chain uses TRBV7-2 with TRBJ1-5, with no clear D. The germline V and J ends were trimmed by 2 bases and 9 bases, with 8 bases remaining between them. In germline, CDR1 is SGHTA, CDR2 FQGNSA. The CDR3 runs 12 residues. This CDR3 is CASSLWPGPQHF. The CDR3, as DNA: TGTGCCAGCAGCTTATGGCCGGGGCCCCAGCATTTT.

V and J are TRBV27 and TRBJ1-5; D may be TRBD1 (6 bases). CDR1 MNHEY and CDR2 SMNVEV come from the germline V gene (reference sequence). The V end was cut by 6 bases, the J end by 0 bases, with 9 bases between. The CDR3 runs to 14 residues. This CDR3 reads CASSGQNSNQPQHF. Here the CDR3 DNA reads TGTGCCAGCAGCGGACAGAATAGCAATCAGCCCCAGCATTTT.

CDR3 sequence reads: CASSFDRNTEAFF. As DNA, the CDR3 is TGCGCCAGCAGCTTCGACAGAAACACTGAAGCTTTCTTT. The chain carries TRBV5-1 and TRBJ1-1, with a possible D match to TRBD1 (5 bases). The V end lost 2 bases, the J end lost 2 bases, and 7 bases lay between the germline ends. The CDR3 spans 13 residues. The V gene's germline CDR1 is SGHRS and CDR2 YFSETQ.

This chain uses TRBV28 with TRBJ1-5, with 9 bases that match TRBD1. J gave up 3 bases and V 2 bases, and 11 bases lay outside the gene matches. Germline CDR1 MDHEN, CDR2 SYDVKM. The CDR3 contains 18 residues. The CDR3 sequence: CASSLMGLGQGPNQPQHF. The DNA of the CDR3 is TGTGCCAGCAGTTTAATGGGCCTGGGACAGGGCCCCAATCAGCCCCAGCATTTT.

The chain combines TRBV10-3 with TRBJ1-5, with TRBD1 as a possible D gene (5 bases). Germline-derived CDR1 and CDR2 are ENHRY and SYGVKD. The CDR3 loop spans 16 amino acids. V was clipped by 0 bases and J by 4 bases, with 13 bases between them. The CDR3 sequence is CAISESFDSRNQPQHF. The CDR3 DNA follows: TGTGCCATCAGTGAGTCCTTTGACAGTAGGAATCAGCCCCAGCATTTT.

The chain combines TRBV10-3 with TRBJ1-1; D is possibly TRBD1 (5 bases). V was cut by 6 bases and J by 1 base, with 12 bases left in between. From germline, CDR1 is ENHRY and CDR2 SYGVKD. The CDR3 has 14 amino acids. The CDR3 region is CAIRGGTENTEAFF. In DNA, the CDR3 is TGTGCCATCAGGGGGGGGACTGAGAACACTGAAGCTTTCTTT.

This clone has just a few counts. V usage is TRBV9 and J usage is TRBJ1-4; TRBD1 is a possible D gene (5 bases). CDR3 length equals 14 residues. The germline V gene has CDR1 SGDLS and CDR2 YYNGEE. V was pared by 4 bases and J by 0 bases, with 7 bases between. The CDR3 protein is CASSLTATNEKLFF. In DNA, the CDR3 is TGTGCCAGCAGCTTGACAGCAACTAATGAAAAACTGTTTTTT.